The rows below give T cell receptor beta chains drawn from one sample of a study of T-cell reconstitution after alpha-beta-depleted transplantation in children. TCRdb re-called the PCR reads with MiXCR, one entry per CDR3 protein. The data hold roughly 500,000 distinct CDR3 sequences, with about 10% observed a single time. Source: PBMCs, taken before TCRalphabeta/CD19-depleted stem cell transplant. The receptors originated from a child aged 2 to 15 with inherited bone marrow failure, due to receive a stem cell transplant. Each CDR3 is given with its conserved first and last residue. The order of the fields is V gene, D gene, J gene, clone size, CDR3 protein, CDR3 DNA. A D gene is named only where the DNA matches it firmly. Some rows mark clone size as missing; the rest say once, few, many or name a class of expanded clone.

>TRBV7-8|TRBD2|TRBJ2-7|few
CASSPGLAGGPSSYEQYF
TGTGCCAGCAGCCCGGGACTAGCGGGAGGGCCAAGCTCCTACGAGCAGTACTTC
>TRBV15|-|TRBJ1-5|many
CATSRAPGRRSNQPQHF
TGTGCCACCAGCAGAGCTCCGGGACGGCGGAGCAATCAGCCCCAGCATTTT
>TRBV19|TRBD1|TRBJ1-5|few
CASSMTGDQPQHF
TGTGCCAGTAGTATGACAGGGGATCAGCCCCAGCATTTT
>TRBV2|-|TRBJ2-5|many
CASTGTGRETQYF
TGTGCCAGCACCGGGACTGGGAGAGAGACCCAGTACTTC
>TRBV20-1|TRBD1|TRBJ2-3|many
CSAQDRGLTDTQYF
TGCAGTGCTCAGGACAGGGGGTTAACAGATACGCAGTATTTT
>TRBV6-2/TRBV6-3|-|TRBJ2-1|many
CASSPDWVDEQFF
TGTGCCAGCAGTCCGGACTGGGTCGATGAGCAGTTCTTC
>TRBV7-9|-|TRBJ2-5|-
CASSLFPGAGEETQYF
TGTGCCAGCAGCTTATTCCCGGGGGCGGGGGAAGAGACCCAGTACTTC
>TRBV27|TRBD2|TRBJ2-1|many
CASSLPGRANEQFF
TGTGCCAGCAGTTTACCCGGGAGGGCCAATGAGCAGTTCTTC
>TRBV30|TRBD1|TRBJ2-1|-
CAWSPGGSYNEQFF
TGTGCCTGGAGCCCAGGGGGCTCCTACAATGAGCAGTTCTTC
>TRBV5-4|TRBD2|TRBJ2-5|-
CASSLGAWRETQEETQYF
TGTGCCAGCAGCTTGGGGGCGTGGCGGGAGACACAAGAAGAGACCCAGTACTTC
>TRBV7-2|-|TRBJ1-6|many
CASSLLAGNSPLHF
TGTGCCAGCAGCTTACTTGCGGGGAATTCACCCCTCCACTTT
>TRBV28|-|TRBJ2-7|many
CASSLGGSEQYF
TGTGCCAGCAGTTTAGGTGGGAGCGAGCAGTACTTC
>TRBV4-2|-|TRBJ2-3|many
CASSPQGQTAADTQYF
TGTGCCAGCAGCCCACAAGGCCAAACTGCAGCAGATACGCAGTATTTT
>TRBV27|TRBD1|TRBJ1-1|many
CASSLWGTGGDTEAFF
TGTGCCAGCAGTTTATGGGGGACAGGGGGGGACACTGAAGCTTTCTTT
>TRBV2|TRBD2|TRBJ2-7|many
CASSHFREAGGTHEQYF
TGTGCCAGCAGTCACTTTCGGGAGGCGGGAGGGACCCACGAGCAGTACTTC
>TRBV5-1|-|TRBJ2-1|many
CASRPPDSRPSYNEQFF
TGCGCCAGCAGACCTCCCGACAGCCGCCCCTCCTACAATGAGCAGTTCTTC
>TRBV28|-|TRBJ1-4|many
CASSSSRTVQNEKLFF
TGTGCCAGCAGTTCGAGCAGGACAGTCCAGAATGAAAAACTGTTTTTT
>TRBV12-3/TRBV12-4|-|TRBJ2-2|many
CASSFSGDTGELFF
TGTGCCAGCAGTTTTTCTGGGGACACCGGGGAGCTGTTTTTT
>TRBV6-5|-|TRBJ2-3|many
CASSYSVAGRTDTQYF
TGTGCCAGCAGTTACTCAGTCGCGGGGCGCACAGATACGCAGTATTTT
>TRBV20-1|TRBD2|TRBJ2-7|few
CSARVASGSWVEQYF
TGCAGTGCTAGAGTCGCAAGCGGGAGTTGGGTCGAGCAGTACTTC
>TRBV12-3/TRBV12-4|TRBD2|TRBJ2-1|few
CASRSSGVSSYNEQFF
TGTGCCAGCAGGTCTAGCGGGGTTAGCTCCTACAATGAGCAGTTCTTC
>TRBV18|TRBD2|TRBJ2-2|few
CASSPSLAGDTGELFF
TGTGCCAGCTCACCGTCCCTAGCGGGAGACACCGGGGAGCTGTTTTTT
>TRBV12-3/TRBV12-4|-|TRBJ2-5|many
CASSLGRRETQYF
TGTGCCAGCAGTTTGGGCCGCCGGGAGACCCAGTACTTC
>TRBV20-1|-|TRBJ1-1|-
CSGSGYRTEAFF
TGCAGCGGATCAGGATATCGCACTGAAGCTTTCTTT
>TRBV29-1|-|TRBJ1-2|many
CSVERRYGYTF
TGCAGCGTTGAACGGCGCTATGGCTACACCTTC
>TRBV19|TRBD2|TRBJ2-1|-
CASSIGGGLGQFF
TGTGCCAGTAGTATAGGGGGGGGACTTGGGCAGTTCTTC
>TRBV2|TRBD1|TRBJ2-7|many
CAMLRDRHSYEQYF
TGTGCCATGCTGAGGGACAGACACTCCTACGAGCAGTACTTC
>TRBV12-3/TRBV12-4|TRBD2|TRBJ2-3|many
CASSPGTSGSNTQYF
TGTGCCAGCAGTCCTGGGACTAGCGGGAGTAATACGCAGTATTTT
>TRBV9|-|TRBJ2-2|many
CASSVGQIKSNTGELFF
TGTGCCAGCAGCGTAGGACAGATAAAATCGAACACCGGGGAGCTGTTTTTT
>TRBV5-1|TRBD1|TRBJ2-1|few
CASSLWWAGTGTYNEQFF
TGCGCCAGCAGCTTGTGGTGGGCCGGGACAGGGACCTACAATGAGCAGTTCTTC
>TRBV20-1|TRBD1|TRBJ2-1|many
CSASSVSGQEPYNEQFF
TGCAGTGCTAGCTCAGTGTCAGGACAGGAACCATACAATGAGCAGTTCTTC
>TRBV7-9|-|TRBJ1-1|many
CASSLGWAANTEAFF
TGTGCCAGCAGCTTAGGTTGGGCGGCGAACACTGAAGCTTTCTTT
>TRBV20-1|-|TRBJ2-3|many
CSARARNQGPQYF
TGCAGTGCTAGAGCTAGAAATCAGGGTCCGCAGTATTTT
>TRBV27|-|TRBJ2-7|-
CASSLTQGYEQYF
TGTGCCAGCAGTTTAACACAGGGCTACGAGCAGTACTTC
>TRBV20-1|TRBD2|TRBJ2-1|-
CSGYGASGRNEQFF
TGCAGTGGGTACGGGGCTAGCGGGCGCAATGAGCAGTTCTTC